This T cell receptor (beta chain) was sequenced for a study of T cell responses to AZD1222 COVID-19 vaccine. Study overall: Researchers grouped second doses given at about 4 or about 12 weeks into one pool. Study results and caveats: In the spike-specific TCR repertoire, nearly half reportedly target unmutated variant regions. Donors were chiefly white British, with a greater number of females, and clonal diversity was perhaps underestimated. Among AZD1222 vaccinees, only six or seven were seropositive at baseline.

Method: immunoSEQ multiplex PCR; TCRdb's copy keeps in-frame clones and lacks some. The sample gives some 120,000 clones, roughly nine tenths of which show up once; 6.5% to 9.5% is in the top ten. Notes on this clone: Its antigen is unidentified.

Deletions cut 0 bases from V and 4 bases from J, with 16 bases between. There are 15 residues in the CDR3. CDR1 is GTSNPN, CDR2 SVGIG, per germline (reference sequence). This clonotype was sampled from an adult in good health. The chain combines TRBV30 with TRBJ2-7; the D gene is possibly TRBD1 (5 bases). This sample comprised peripheral blood, obtained on day 0 of AZD1222 vaccination. The CDR3 reads CAWSVLPGPGYEQYF. In DNA, the CDR3 is TGTGCCTGGAGTGTACTTCCAGGGCCAGGATACGAGCAGTACTTC.